These 6 T cell receptor beta chains came from one sample sequenced in a study of human T cells and chemical hapten exposure. TCRdb re-derived calls from the 5' RACE reads in MiXCR, one entry per CDR3 protein. The table includes 150,000 or so distinct CDR3 sequences, roughly 4% detected once. It was unfractionated whole blood from which total RNA was extracted. Every receptor here comes from a female donor in good health.

The rearrangement joins TRBV30 to TRBJ2-3, with a tentative D call TRBD2 (5 bases). Deletions cut 1 base from V and 3 bases from J, with 5 bases between. CDR1 and CDR2 from the germline V gene are GTSNPN and SVGIG (reference sequence). This CDR3 is built from 12 residues. CDR3 sequence: CAWSGGTDTQYF. The CDR3 bases are TGTGCCTGGAGTGGAGGGACAGATACGCAGTATTTT.

This clonotype appeared a few times. The chain uses TRBV5-1 and TRBJ2-3; the D is unclear. Germline values: CDR1 SGHRS, CDR2 YFSETQ. This CDR3 has 14 amino acids. Trimming cost V 1 base and J 2 bases, with 8 bases left between them. CDR3: CASSLTQTTDTQYF. CDR3 nucleotide sequence: TGCGCCAGCAGCTTGACACAGACCACAGATACGCAGTATTTT.

The sample holds a few counts of this clonotype. The V gene is TRBV10-3, the J gene TRBJ2-1; D is uncertain. Germline CDR1 reads ENHRY; CDR2 reads SYGVKD. The V and J ends lost 6 bases and 8 bases respectively, with 14 bases between them. The CDR3 sequence is 13 residues long. The CDR3 DNA is TGTGCCATCAGCGCCTTGAGTGGGGATGAGCAGTTCTTC. It yields the protein CAISALSGDEQFF.

This clonotype was seen only a few times. The chain recombines TRBV18 with TRBJ1-5; TRBD1 might be the D (5 bases). Germline CDR1 KGHSH, CDR2 LQKENI. The CDR3 is 14 residues long. V was cut by 4 bases and J by 8 bases, with 15 bases left in between. This chain's CDR3 is CASSRGADGEPQHF. Written as DNA, the CDR3 is TGTGCCAGCTCACGAGGGGCTGATGGAGAGCCCCAGCATTTT.

This clonotype was observed many times. The chain recombines TRBV7-8 with TRBJ1-5; 7 bases align to TRBD1. Germline CDR1 and CDR2: SGHVS and FQNEAQ. V lost 5 bases, J lost 4 bases, and 8 bases stayed unmatched. The CDR3 consists of 15 residues. The CDR3 sequence is CASSVRDRENQPQHF. CDR3 bases: TGTGCCAGCAGCGTCCGTGACAGGGAAAATCAGCCCCAGCATTTT. The full variable domain, completed using reference TRBV7-8 and TRBJ1-5, is GAGVSQSPRYKVAKRGQDVALRCDPISGHVSLFWYQQALGQGPEFLTYFQNEAQLDKSGLPSDRFFAERPEGSVSTLKIQRTQQEDSAVYLCASSVRDRENQPQHFGDGTRLSIL.

The genes are TRBV12-5 and TRBJ2-3; D call uncertain. The CDR3 has 14 amino acids. V was pared by 3 bases and J by 9 bases, with 16 bases between. The germline V gene has CDR1 LGHNT and CDR2 FRNRAP. CDR3 loop: CASGFGPRTQTQYF. In nucleotides, the CDR3 is TGTGCTAGTGGTTTCGGCCCCCGCACCCAAACGCAGTATTTT.